This entry features one T cell receptor (beta chain) sequence. Possible read error: a much larger clone is one base away. This entry comes from a study of molecular identifiers for immune sequencing clone quantification. Preparation of the bulk TCR libraries relied on previously described methods and listed TCR primers. In TCRdb, the PCR reads were re-called with MiXCR into one record per CDR3 protein. In the table there are more than 550,000 distinct CDR3 sequences, 25% of which are singletons. The germline gives CDR1 DFQATT, CDR2 SNEGSKA (reference sequence). CDR3 length equals 15 residues. V shed 0 bases, J shed 5 bases, and the junction held 3 bases outside the gene matches.

The TCR originated in a human donor in good health. Some libraries in this study had Jurkat cell RNA spiked in. The rearrangement uses TRBV20-1 and TRBJ2-1; 11 bases are shared with TRBD2. The sequencing input was naive CD8+ T cells from blood, with Jurkat cell RNA spiked in. Stated subset: FACS-sorted CD8+CD4-CCR7+CD45RA+ naive T cells. This chain's CDR3 is CSARDGTSGDNEQFF. The CDR3 DNA sequence: TGCAGTGCTAGAGATGGGACTAGCGGCGACAATGAGCAGTTCTTC.